The subject of this entry is one TCR beta chain. The CDR3 consists of 14 residues. V lost 3 bases, J lost 5 bases, and 4 bases stayed unmatched. Germline V CDR1 and CDR2: SGHVS, FNYEAQ. The data were obtained in a study of shared clonotypes between healthy human individuals. Deep-level assay runs were performed. Loaded into unsorted PBMC replicate PCRs was about 330 ng DNA, approximately 33,000 T cell genomes. Sequenced by immunoSEQ multiplex PCR; TCRdb stores in-frame clones only, minus some. In the table there are approximately 510,000 clones, 79% of which are singletons. The rearrangement links TRBV7-6 to TRBJ2-1; 7 bases align to TRBD2. Input material: PBMCs. This sequence was found in a woman aged 40 to 50 in good health. Some clones in this sample may be carry-over from other donors' samples. The CDR3 region has the DNA TGTGCCAGCAGCTTGTGGCTAGCGGACAATGAGCAGTTCTTC. Amino acid sequence: CASSLWLADNEQFF.